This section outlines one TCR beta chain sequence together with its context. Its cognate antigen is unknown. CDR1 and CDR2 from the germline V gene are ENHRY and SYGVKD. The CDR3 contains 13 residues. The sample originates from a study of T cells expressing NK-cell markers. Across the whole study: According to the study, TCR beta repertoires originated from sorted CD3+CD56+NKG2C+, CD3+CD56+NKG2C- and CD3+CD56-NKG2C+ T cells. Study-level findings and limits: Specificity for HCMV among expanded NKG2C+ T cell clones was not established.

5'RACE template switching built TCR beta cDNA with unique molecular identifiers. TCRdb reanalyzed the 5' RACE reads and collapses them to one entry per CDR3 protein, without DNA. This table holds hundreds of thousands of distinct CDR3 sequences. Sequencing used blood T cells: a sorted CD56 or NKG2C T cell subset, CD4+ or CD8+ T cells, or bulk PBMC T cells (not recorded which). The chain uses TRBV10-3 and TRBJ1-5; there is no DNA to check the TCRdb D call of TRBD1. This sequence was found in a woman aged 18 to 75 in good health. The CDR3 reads CAITKSPNVAQHF.